This T cell receptor beta chain was found in a study of blood T cell repertoires in COVID-19. Background on the study: PBMCs, B-cell-depleted T cells, or T cells provided the cDNA or gDNA that made up the material.

Original data processing: Reference gene primers were amplified, and this amplification served to estimate nucleated cell counts. Method: immunoSEQ multiplex PCR; TCRdb's copy keeps in-frame clones and lacks some. V, J and clone size reflect that table, while D and trimming were determined from the DNA. The repertoire holds over 100,000 clones, 80% to 95% seen once, with about 3.9% in the top ten. This CDR3 contains 16 residues. Germline V lookup: CDR1 MGHDK, CDR2 SYGVNS. The V segment lost 1 base and the J segment 8 bases; nucleotides outside the gene matches: 10. Material: peripheral blood. The origin of this receptor is a man aged 18 to 29 with acute or convalescent COVID-19. The chain couples TRBV25-1 to TRBJ1-3, with TRBD1 identical over 8 bases. CDR3 sequence reads: CASSELGQGAMDTIYF. The CDR3 DNA sequence: TGTGCCAGCAGTGAATTAGGCCAGGGGGCGATGGACACCATATATTTT.